Listed below are T cell receptor beta chains from one sample, sequenced in a study of blood T cell repertoires in COVID-19. Clones were read by immunoSEQ multiplex PCR, and TCRdb kept only the in-frame ones, dropping some. The data contain some 190,000 clones, approximately 89% of them singletons. The specimen sequenced was PBMCs or T cells enriched from blood (not recorded which). These receptors all come from a woman aged 40-49 years with acute COVID-19. Both conserved end residues are part of each CDR3. The order of the fields is J gene, D gene, clone size, V gene, CDR3 protein, CDR3 DNA. D genes are given only for firm matches. Rows may omit the clone size; those that give it use once, few, many or a size class.

TRBJ1-2 | . | few | TRBV6-5 | CASRLGGSDYGYTF | TGTGCCAGCAGACTCGGGGGAAGCGACTATGGCTACACCTTC
TRBJ2-2 | TRBD2 | . | TRBV28 | CASSRRGLAGGPRELFF | TGTGCCAGCAGTCGACGGGGACTAGCGGGGGGGCCACGGGAGCTGTTTTTT
TRBJ2-2 | . | . | TRBV7-2 | CASSTSLSNTGELFF | TGTGCCAGCAGTACTAGTTTATCGAACACCGGGGAGCTGTTTTTT
TRBJ2-7 | TRBD1 | . | TRBV7-8 | CASSLSGTGLFEQYF | TGTGCCAGCAGCTTATCCGGGACAGGACTTTTTGAGCAGTACTTC
TRBJ2-5 | . | once | TRBV6-2/TRBV6-3 | CASSYRGGSVEETQYF | TGTGCCAGCAGTTACAGGGGAGGATCAGTCGAAGAGACCCAGTACTTC
TRBJ1-1 | . | . | TRBV7-9 | CASSLRGTAHEAFF | TGTGCCAGCAGCTTAAGGGGGACCGCGCATGAAGCTTTCTTT
TRBJ2-4 | TRBD2 | . | TRBV5-1 | CASSPFSGGGSKNIQYF | TGCGCCAGCAGCCCGTTTTCGGGGGGGGGCTCTAAAAACATTCAGTACTTC
TRBJ2-1 | . | . | TRBV12-5 | CASGPDRTTYNEQFF | TGTGCTAGTGGCCCCGACAGAACTACATACAATGAGCAGTTCTTC
TRBJ1-4 | TRBD1 | . | TRBV2 | CATSGQGVATNEKLFF | TGTGCCACCTCCGGACAGGGGGTTGCAACTAATGAAAAACTGTTTTTT
TRBJ2-1 | TRBD1 | . | TRBV27 | CASSLAPRTGVLDEQFF | TGTGCCAGCAGTCTCGCCCCCAGGACAGGGGTGTTGGATGAGCAGTTCTTC
TRBJ2-3 | TRBD2 | . | TRBV11-2 | CASSLTTSGFTDTQYF | TGTGCCAGCAGCCTGACGACTAGCGGTTTCACAGATACGCAGTATTTT
TRBJ2-3 | TRBD2 | once | TRBV18 | CASSAMAGGRNTQYF | TGTGCCAGCTCCGCTATGGCGGGAGGTAGAAATACGCAGTATTTT
TRBJ2-7 | TRBD1 | . | TRBV7-2 | CASSPWDRSYEQYF | TGTGCCAGCAGCCCGTGGGACAGGTCCTACGAGCAGTACTTC
TRBJ1-6 | . | . | TRBV19 | CASSIGDSSPLHF | TGTGCCAGTAGTATAGGGGACTCATCACCCCTCCACTTT
TRBJ2-7 | . | . | TRBV6-2/TRBV6-3 | CASSYDQGSYEQYF | TGTGCCAGCAGTTACGACCAGGGGTCCTACGAGCAGTACTTC
TRBJ2-3 | . | . | TRBV6-1 | CASSELGQQYF | TGTGCCAGCAGTGAACTTGGACAGCAGTATTTT
TRBJ2-5 | . | . | TRBV28 | CASSLSRETQYF | TGTGCCAGCAGTTTATCTCGTGAGACCCAGTACTTC
TRBJ1-1 | . | . | TRBV27 | CASGPLGTEAFF | TGTGCCAGCGGGCCATTGGGCACTGAAGCTTTCTTT
TRBJ1-1 | . | . | TRBV9 | CASSAEKNTEAFF | TGTGCCAGCAGCGCCGAGAAGAACACTGAAGCTTTCTTT
TRBJ1-6 | . | . | TRBV2 | CASSGEGTLINSPLHF | TGTGCCAGCAGTGGAGAGGGAACGCTAATAAATTCACCCCTCCACTTT
TRBJ1-2 | . | . | TRBV6-5 | CASSSGHDYGYTF | TGTGCCAGCAGTTCAGGGCACGACTATGGCTACACCTTC
TRBJ1-5 | . | . | TRBV27 | CASSLTGSPSNQPQHF | TGTGCCAGCAGTTTAACCGGGTCACCCAGCAATCAGCCCCAGCATTTT
TRBJ1-1 | TRBD1 | . | TRBV5-5 | CASSLDQGAPEAFF | TGTGCCAGCAGCTTGGATCAGGGGGCCCCTGAAGCTTTCTTT
TRBJ2-5 | . | . | TRBV6-5 | CASSYSSGALQETQYF | TGTGCCAGCAGTTACTCGAGCGGCGCTCTCCAAGAGACCCAGTACTTC
TRBJ2-2 | . | . | TRBV6-5 | CASSYQAGELFF | TGTGCCAGCAGTTACCAGGCCGGGGAGCTGTTTTTT
TRBJ1-1 | . | . | TRBV6-5 | CASSYSNRAVNTEAFF | TGTGCCAGCAGTTACTCAAACAGGGCGGTGAACACTGAAGCTTTCTTT
TRBJ1-1 | . | . | TRBV6-6 | CASSSGPTGNTEAFF | TGTGCCAGCAGTTCGGGACCGACAGGTAACACTGAAGCTTTCTTT
TRBJ2-2 | TRBD1 | . | TRBV19 | CASSTGTGGLGGELFF | TGTGCCAGTAGTACCGGGACAGGGGGTTTAGGCGGGGAGCTGTTTTTT
TRBJ1-2 | TRBD1 | . | TRBV19 | CASSEGDRNYGYTF | TGTGCCAGTAGTGAAGGGGACAGAAACTATGGCTACACCTTC
TRBJ2-7 | . | . | TRBV18 | CASSPLGQTYEQYF | TGTGCCAGCTCACCCCTGGGTCAGACTTACGAGCAGTACTTC
TRBJ2-5 | TRBD1 | . | TRBV5-1 | CASRATRDRGQTQYF | TGCGCCAGCAGAGCTACTCGGGACAGGGGCCAGACCCAGTACTTC
TRBJ1-1 | . | . | TRBV19 | CASSWEGRTEAFF | TGTGCCAGTAGTTGGGAGGGTCGCACTGAAGCTTTCTTT
TRBJ1-1 | . | . | TRBV4-3 | CASSQTIGGITEAFF | TGCGCCAGCAGCCAAACAATCGGGGGGATCACTGAAGCTTTCTTT
TRBJ2-7 | . | . | TRBV6-5 | CASSSGNYEQYF | TGTGCCAGCAGTTCCGGGAACTACGAGCAGTACTTC
TRBJ2-7 | TRBD2 | medium-sized | TRBV6-5 | CASSRLTSGGQQYF | TGTGCCAGCAGTCGACTGACTAGCGGGGGACAGCAGTACTTC
TRBJ1-5 | . | . | TRBV15 | CATSSEIGHQPQHF | TGTGCCACCAGCAGTGAGATCGGTCACCAGCCCCAGCATTTT
TRBJ1-1 | . | . | TRBV6-2/TRBV6-3 | CASSFTGNTEAFF | TGTGCCAGCAGCTTTACAGGGAACACTGAAGCTTTCTTT
TRBJ2-7 | . | . | TRBV13 | CASSRGGLAYEQYF | TGTGCCAGCAGTAGGGGGGGACTGGCCTACGAGCAGTACTTC
TRBJ1-2 | . | . | TRBV29-1 | CSVEDLTALRYGYTF | TGCAGCGTTGAAGATCTGACAGCCTTACGCTATGGCTACACCTTC
TRBJ2-7 | TRBD2 | . | TRBV10-2 | CASSESNLAGGRFSYEQYF | TGCGCCAGCAGTGAGTCGAACCTAGCGGGAGGCCGCTTCTCCTACGAGCAGTACTTC
TRBJ1-5 | . | . | TRBV2 | CASSEDGQYSNQPQHF | TGTGCCAGCAGTGAAGACGGACAGTATAGCAATCAGCCCCAGCATTTT
TRBJ2-2 | TRBD1 | . | TRBV19 | CASREPGQGFQRLNTGELFF | TGTGCCAGTAGGGAACCGGGACAGGGATTTCAGCGGCTGAACACGGGGGAGCTGTTTTTT
TRBJ2-5 | . | . | TRBV15 | CATSRDDMAGETQYF | TGTGCCACCAGCAGAGATGACATGGCTGGGGAGACCCAGTACTTC
TRBJ1-2 | . | . | TRBV19 | CASSISSYNYGYTF | TGTGCCAGTAGTATCAGTTCGTACAACTATGGCTACACCTTC
TRBJ2-2 | TRBD1 | . | TRBV30 | CAWCVRDRNTGELFF | TGTGCCTGGTGCGTCCGGGACAGGAACACCGGGGAGCTGTTTTTT
TRBJ1-3 | . | . | TRBV9 | CASSVFGGTIYF | TGTGCCAGCAGCGTCTTCGGGGGGACCATATATTTT
TRBJ1-5 | TRBD1 | once | TRBV3-1/TRBV3-2 | CASSHGGQGGQPQHF | TGTGCCAGCAGCCACGGAGGACAGGGCGGCCAGCCCCAGCATTTT
TRBJ1-1 | . | once | TRBV7-3 | CASRPRQRHTEAFF | TGTGCCAGCAGACCCAGACAGAGACACACTGAAGCTTTCTTT
TRBJ2-3 | TRBD2 | . | TRBV12-5 | CASGPAGLTDTQYF | TGTGCTAGTGGCCCAGCGGGACTCACAGATACGCAGTATTTT
TRBJ1-5 | TRBD1 | . | TRBV10-3 | CAISESRTGRNQPQHF | TGTGCCATCAGTGAGTCGCGGACAGGGCGCAATCAGCCCCAGCATTTT
TRBJ1-2 | TRBD1 | . | TRBV6-5 | CASRKRDRAYGYTF | TGTGCCAGCAGGAAGCGGGACAGGGCCTATGGCTACACCTTC